The source of this T cell receptor beta chain is a study of cytomegalovirus exposure and HLA in healthy donors (dated by TCRdb to the late 2010s). In terms of the full investigation: An earlier analysis of a few hundred of the donors reported about 300 Gb of sequence data and some 110 million unique TCR beta sequences obtained from around 190 million T cells. To predict cytomegalovirus infection status, the study combined high-throughput TCR immunosequencing, statistical association of individual TCRs with disease status, and machine learning. An earlier analysis of 587 of the donors used high-throughput TCR beta sequencing to judge whether each TCR beta V gene segment behaved as functional or pseudogenic. Rather than using new phenotypic data, the later analysis identified candidate immune exposures from TCR beta sequences and from how often those sequences occurred across donors. The number of typed donors differed by locus: about 620-630 for A, B, C, DRB1 and DQB1; 522 for DQA1; around 580 for DPA1; and 400 to 480 for DPB1. Alongside the repertoire data, information on donor age, sex, ethnicity and CMV serostatus was compiled. About 5 DR-DQ haplotypes were handled as single units for association and clustering, since linkage in the cohort was strong. The study aimed to test whether cataloging public T cell receptors could reveal signatures of past pathogen exposure. Using immunosequencing, the study profiled T cell repertoires from about 650 subjects and related those repertoires to cytomegalovirus serostatus. Of the approximately 400 genotyped donors, around 81% fell in the genetic ancestry cluster associated with self-reported Caucasian donors. In a later analysis, previously published TCR beta repertoires from 550 to 750 donors were re-analyzed and high-resolution HLA genotyping was added so that TCR occurrence patterns could be studied. Among some 410 genotyped donors of the cohort, an average of around 250,000 unique TCR beta nucleotide sequences was sequenced per donor, of which 15% to 20% were non-productive. Every repertoire in the discovery cohort had been generated on one and the same sequencing platform. An early release covering over 500 HLA-typed donors comprised approximately 290 gigabases of sequencing data and some 79 million unique TCR sequences. HLA typing included class I and class II loci at four-digit resolution. Besides the first cohort of 550 to 750 subjects, a separate validation cohort made up of roughly 120 different subjects was used. A later genetic analysis took genome-wide SNP genotypes for about 60% of the roughly 670 donors and used that subset as a discovery cohort.

Library method: the immunoSEQ multiplex PCR assay. A mixture of 60 forward primers for TCR Vbeta segments and 13 reverse primers for TCR Jbeta segments was used in the multiplex PCR. The CDR3 region of rearranged TCR beta genes was amplified from genomic DNA with a multiplex PCR assay. On the Illumina HiSeq System, the amplified TCR beta libraries were sequenced as 87-base-pair reads. In the original analysis: A later analysis counted about 80 million unique TCR beta chains across the 666 repertoires, and roughly 10 million of these chains were shared by at least two donors. Raw reads were error-corrected and collapsed into unique sequences with a nearest-neighbor algorithm that merged closely related sequences to remove PCR and sequencing errors. CDR3 sequences were aligned to IMGT reference sequences to assign V, D and J gene segments. Each retained sequence needed at least a six-nucleotide match to both a V gene segment and a J gene segment. A rearrangement was called productive if the CDR3 had no stop codons and remained in frame with V and J, and every other rearrangement was called non-productive. Following IMGT convention, CDR3 was defined as the stretch from the second conserved V-encoded cysteine up to the conserved J-encoded phenylalanine. Sequences without an unambiguous match to a single V gene segment were excluded from the earlier analysis of almost 600 of the donors. In an earlier analysis of some 590 of the donors, a V segment was called functional when productive rearrangements were above 56.7%, and segregating when the standard deviation between donors exceeded 5%. To diagnose cytomegalovirus status from the catalog of TCR beta chain sequences, a statistical classification framework was built. In a later analysis, TCR nucleotide sequences were compared against IMGT/GENE-DB human TR gene sequences so that V and J genes could be assigned. Using the TCRdist pipeline, a later analysis assigned CDR3 sequences along with most-parsimonious VDJ recombination scenarios. In a later analysis, each TCR beta chain was defined by its CDR3 amino acid sequence together with its V-gene family, and reads without a unique V-gene family were excluded. As a way to deal with suspected cross-contamination and a sequencing artifact, a later analysis dropped roughly 620 nucleotide sequences that were highly shared and had low generation probability. In a later analysis, a clonal expansion index for each public chain was calculated from normalized within-repertoire ranks of inferred template counts. In a later analysis, generation probabilities were computed using a VDJ recombination model fitted to out-of-frame rearrangements, and the results were checked against IGoR. In a later analysis, TCR-TCR, TCR-HLA and TCR-CMV co-occurrence was scored with hypergeometric tests, and a repertoire-size bias correction was applied to TCR pairs. False discovery rates were estimated in a later analysis by permuting HLA or CMV assignments 20 times. In a later analysis, co-occurring TCRs were grouped using DBSCAN, and TCRdist sequence similarity was added for clustering within HLA-allele-positive subsets. Repertoires with fewer than 30,000 or more than 120,000 public chains, plus five repertoires with anomalous nucleotide sharing, were excluded from co-occurrence clustering. TCRdb took this table from immuneACCESS and kept in-frame rearrangements with V and J called. Such tables lack part of the clones; where checked against another copy, unresolved V genes explain under half of the gap, and the rest is unexplained. V and J calls and clone size are copied from that table; D and trimming were computed from the DNA. The sample records more than 150,000 clones, 79% of which are singletons. More than 1.5% of the sample lies in the top ten.

Points the paper makes about the study in general: It was suggested by the authors that the approach could potentially be generalized to other disease states and immunological phenotypes. At a false discovery rate of 0.05, a later analysis linked under 20,000 TCR beta sequences to specific HLA alleles. In a later analysis, most CMV-associated TCR beta chains were found to appear HLA-restricted, with HLA associations seemingly driven largely by CMV exposure. Linkage disequilibrium might explain the correlated functional status among segregating V segments, but an unknown experimental factor could not be ruled out. Compared with equally common non-associated chains, HLA-associated TCR beta chains in a later analysis were more clonally expanded and had lower generation probabilities. Approximately 16 rarely observed V segments, including chromosome 9 orphons, were excluded from the earlier analysis of some 590 of the donors because counts were too low. The classifier was reported to diagnose cytomegalovirus status with high specificity and sensitivity in both the original cohort and the validation cohort. A further reported finding was that TCR beta sequences accurately predicted the HLA-A and HLA-B alleles for most subjects in the first cohort. Broadly in line with IMGT annotations, most TCR beta V segments showed up in productive rearrangements about 87% or about 30% of the time in an earlier analysis of 587 of the donors. Because HLA typing was missing for some donors at each locus, association tests included only the typed subset. Some IMGT-functional V segments, including TRBV6-2 and TRBV6-3, could not be told apart with the 87-base-pair reads, so those segments were excluded. A later genetic analysis associated a missense DCLRE1C variant with V-gene and J-gene trimming of TCR beta chains, and an independent cohort replicated the association. CMV serostatus was the only immune exposure information available for the cohort. The study listed 164 TCR beta chains as associated with cytomegalovirus. Most TCR sequences were observed very rarely across donors, whereas some public TCRs were present in many individuals. Assigning TCR associations to individual alleles was difficult when HLA alleles, especially DR and DQ, strongly co-occurred. The cohort was sequenced for TCR beta chains only, and without alpha or paired-chain data the features that could be detected were limited. Three of the identified cytomegalovirus-associated TCR beta chains were confirmed in vitro to be specific for cytomegalovirus antigens. Several of the top co-occurrence clusters appeared to be linked to parvovirus B19, influenza, CMV and Epstein-Barr virus, according to a later analysis. A later genetic analysis reported fewer N-insertions in productive TCRs among donors in an Asian-associated ancestry cluster than the roughly 620-donor mean. The sequencing pipeline was judged likely to have produced a cluster of highly shared sequence variants as a technical artifact. In a later analysis, the rate of TCR association differed among HLA loci, with DRB1 alleles having the most associated TCRs and HLA-C alleles having the fewest. The presence/absence analyses assumed that sequencing depth was roughly uniform across donors, and that assumption may not be true.

The cohort comprised 670 or so healthy bone marrow donors. Cohort members were all nominally healthy when sampled, although unrecorded immune exposures were likely present. The donor was CMV seropositive and was included in the group of almost 300 seropositive cohort members. A peripheral blood sample was provided by each donor, and peripheral blood mononuclear cells were used for TCR beta sequencing. Genomic DNA extraction from the blood cell samples was performed with the Qiagen DNeasy Blood Extraction Kit. The germline V gene provides CDR1 SGDLS and CDR2 YYNGEE. The germline V end is reduced by 2 bases and the J end by 4 bases; junction bases left unmatched: 5. The CDR3 holds 15 amino acids from the cysteine to the phenylalanine. The entry retains the CDR3 DNA only, 45 bases that are in frame from base 1. For this clone: Its antigen has not been determined. Nothing much larger sits one base from this clone, and base qualities are not available.

The sequence links TRBV9 to TRBJ2-3, and 9 bases in between align with TRBD2. The sample was PBMCs. This TCR was sampled from a girl aged 5 to 17 in good health and CMV-seropositive. The CDR3 region reads CASSVSAGGADTQYF. The bases are TGTGCCAGCAGCGTTTCAGCGGGGGGCGCAGATACGCAGTATTTT.